Listed here are 9 T cell receptor beta chains from one sample, sequenced in a study of breast tumors, draining lymph nodes, adjacent tissues. Each CDR3 protein gets one entry after TCRdb re-called the multiplex PCR reads with MiXCR. This sample has about 22,000 distinct CDR3 sequences, with roughly 60% found just once. Material: tumor-adjacent breast tissue. The receptors stem from a female donor with breast cancer. Some clones in this sample may be carry-over from other donors' samples.

This clonotype was counted many times. A much larger clone differs by one base, so this may be a read error. The chain recombines TRBV6-5 with TRBJ2-3; D unresolved. V was trimmed by 7 bases and J by 5 bases, leaving 4 bases between them. CDR1 is MNHEY and CDR2 is SVGAGI in the germline V gene. The length of the CDR3 is 10 residues. CDR3 sequence reads: CASKEDTQYF. The CDR3 DNA reads TGTGCCAGCAAAGAAGATACGCAGTATTTT.

This chain uses TRBV20-1 with TRBJ1-6; maybe TRBD1 (6 bases). The CDR3 loop spans 14 amino acids. Trimming removed 6 bases at V and 6 bases at J, with 15 bases between. CDR1 and CDR2 (germline): DFQATT, SNEGSKA (reference sequence). CDR3 residues: CSALPAGVNSPLHF. CDR3 coding DNA: TGCAGTGCCCTCCCGGCAGGGGTTAATTCACCCCTCCACTTT.

On this clonotype itself: One end of the junction fails to match germline, which may point to a read error. This chain connects TRBV5-4 to TRBJ1-4; 7 nucleotides match TRBD1. The germline gives CDR1 SGHNT, CDR2 YYREEE (reference sequence). The CDR3 spans 15 residues. In DNA form, the CDR3 reads TGTGCCAGCAGCCCTTCGACAGGGATGGGGGAAAAACTGTCTTTT. It specifies CASSPSTGMGEKLSF.

Many counts were recorded for this clonotype. This sequence may be a read error, since a much larger clone differs from it by one base. This chain uses TRBV6-5 with TRBJ2-1; D may be TRBD2 (6 bases). Germline V gives CDR1 MNHEY, CDR2 SVGAGI. V gave up 6 bases and J gave up 4 bases, with 16 bases separating them. This CDR3 contains 15 residues. CDR3 amino acids: CASSPIGGFYNEQFF. The DNA for the CDR3 is TGTGCCAGCAGCCCCATTGGGGGGTTTTACAATGAGCAGTTCTTC.

This clonotype rates as medium-sized (0.01 to 0.1%). This chain uses TRBV19 with TRBJ2-6, with 8 bases fitting TRBD1. CDR1 and CDR2 from the germline V gene are LNHDA and SQIVND (reference sequence). The V gene end was trimmed by 7 bases and the J gene end by 4 bases; junction bases not matched to a gene: 6. The CDR3 is made up of 15 amino acids. CDR3 bases: TGTGCCAGTAAAAGACAGGGGACCGGGGCCAACGTCCTGACTTTC. This gives the protein CASKRQGTGANVLTF.

This clonotype occurred many times. This may come from a read error, since a much larger clone is one base off. As the CDR3 is not closed by the conserved phenylalanine or tryptophan, this likely results from a read error. The chain is built from TRBV19 and TRBJ2-5, with 9 nucleotides matching TRBD1. The length of the CDR3 is 16 residues. The J segment lost 2 bases and the V segment lost 4 bases, leaving 8 bases of the junction unmatched. CDR1 is LNHDA and CDR2 is SQIVND in the germline V gene (reference sequence). CDR3 coding DNA: TGTGCCAGTAGTAAGCAAGGGACAGGGCTTCAAGAGACCCAGTACTCC. It translates to CASSKQGTGLQETQYS.

The chain has TRBV7-2 and TRBJ2-7, with a weak D call TRBD1 (5 bases). The CDR3 loop spans 14 amino acids. Germline-derived CDR1 and CDR2 are SGHTA and FQGNSA. Trimming pared 1 base from V and 7 bases from J, leaving 14 bases between. The CDR3 sequence is CASSLGGSDREQYF. CDR3 DNA: TGTGCCAGCAGCTTAGGGGGCTCAGATAGGGAGCAGTACTTC.

This clonotype was seen repeatedly, ten times or more. Being one base from a much bigger clone, this may be a read error. The chain combines TRBV6-1 with TRBJ1-2, with unresolved D. V shed 5 bases and J shed 7 bases, with 14 bases lying between them. The CDR3 is 13 amino acids. Germline CDR1 MNHNS, CDR2 SASEGT. In DNA, the CDR3 is TGTGCCAGCAGTCAAGAACTGTACCTTGGCTACACCTTC. It is translated as CASSQELYLGYTF.

This clonotype was recorded at least ten times. A much larger clone is a single base away; this may be a read error. The J gene is TRBJ2-1, the V gene TRBV11-2; D perhaps matches TRBD1 (5 bases). The CDR3 consists of 15 residues. Germline CDR1 SGHAT, CDR2 FQNNGV. V dropped 3 bases and J dropped 6 bases, with 15 bases sitting between them. This chain's CDR3 is CASSFRQSTSNEQFF. CDR3 sequence (DNA): TGTGCCAGCAGCTTCCGACAGAGCACCTCCAATGAGCAGTTCTTC.